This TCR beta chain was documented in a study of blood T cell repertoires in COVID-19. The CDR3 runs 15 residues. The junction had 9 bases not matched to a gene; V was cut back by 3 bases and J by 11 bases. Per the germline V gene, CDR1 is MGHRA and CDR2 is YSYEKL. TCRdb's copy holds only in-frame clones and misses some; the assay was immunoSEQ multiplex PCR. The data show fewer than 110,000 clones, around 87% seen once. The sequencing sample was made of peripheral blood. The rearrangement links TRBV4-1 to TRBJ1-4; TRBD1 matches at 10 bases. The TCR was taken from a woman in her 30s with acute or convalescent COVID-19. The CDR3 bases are TGCGCCAGCAGCCACCCGGGACAGGGGTCGTTGAAACTGTTTTTT. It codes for CASSHPGQGSLKLFF.